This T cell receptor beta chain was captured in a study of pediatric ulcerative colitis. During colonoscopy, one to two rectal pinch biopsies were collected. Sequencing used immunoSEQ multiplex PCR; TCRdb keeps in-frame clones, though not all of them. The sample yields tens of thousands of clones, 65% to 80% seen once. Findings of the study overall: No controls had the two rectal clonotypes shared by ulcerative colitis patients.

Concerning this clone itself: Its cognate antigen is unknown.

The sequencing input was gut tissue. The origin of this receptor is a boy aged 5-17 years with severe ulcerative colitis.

CDR3 DNA sequence: TGTGCCAGCAGCATCCTCTCGGGGCAGGGGATAACCTATCAGCCCCAGCATTTT. Translated: CASSILSGQGITYQPQHF. The chain couples TRBV21-1 to TRBJ1-5; the table's D call TRBD1 went unverified against the DNA. TRBV21-1 is a pseudogene segment. This CDR3 comprises 18 residues.